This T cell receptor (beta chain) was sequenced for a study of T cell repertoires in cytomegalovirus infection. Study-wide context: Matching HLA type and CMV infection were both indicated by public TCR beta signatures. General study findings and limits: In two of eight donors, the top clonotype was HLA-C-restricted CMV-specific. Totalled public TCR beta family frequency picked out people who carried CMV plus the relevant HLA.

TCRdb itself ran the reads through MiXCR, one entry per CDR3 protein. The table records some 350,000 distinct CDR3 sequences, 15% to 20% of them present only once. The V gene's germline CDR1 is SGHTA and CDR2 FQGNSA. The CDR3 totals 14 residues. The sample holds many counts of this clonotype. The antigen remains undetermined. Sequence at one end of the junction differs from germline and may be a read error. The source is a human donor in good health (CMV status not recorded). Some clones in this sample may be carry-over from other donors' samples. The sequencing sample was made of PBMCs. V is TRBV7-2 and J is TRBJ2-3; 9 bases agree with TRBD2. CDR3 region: CASSLAGSTDTQYF. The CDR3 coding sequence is TGTGCCAGCAGCCTAGCGGGGTCCACAGATACGCAGTATTTT.